These 10 T cell receptor beta chains originate from one sample sequenced in a study of cytomegalovirus exposure and HLA in healthy donors. Sequencing used immunoSEQ multiplex PCR; TCRdb keeps in-frame clones, though not all of them. The sample shows around 98,000 clones, 70% to 90% of them seen only once. Source material: PBMCs. These TCRs come from a woman in her 30s in good health and CMV-seronegative.

V is TRBV7-2 and J is TRBJ1-2, with 9 bases that match TRBD1. The V segment lost 5 bases and the J segment 8 bases; nucleotides outside the gene matches: 6. This CDR3 region has 13 residues. Germline CDR1 is SGHTA and CDR2 is FQGNSA. This CDR3 is CASSEGQGGGYTF. CDR3 sequence (DNA): TGTGCCAGCAGCGAGGGACAGGGTGGAGGCTACACCTTC.

The CDR3 here is CASSPTYGGGNTIYF. DNA of the CDR3: TGCGCCAGCAGCCCGACTTACGGAGGGGGAAACACCATATATTTT. The chain recombines TRBV4-3 with TRBJ1-3; no clear D gene. This CDR3 is built from 15 residues. Trimming removed 4 bases at V and 4 bases at J, with 14 bases between. Germline CDR1 is LGHNA and CDR2 is YSLEER.

The J gene is TRBJ1-4, the V gene TRBV29-1, with D possibly TRBD1 on 6 matching bases. Germline CDR1 SQVTM, CDR2 ANQGSEA. V was clipped by 4 bases and J by 4 bases, with 19 bases between them. The CDR3 sequence is 16 residues long. The CDR3, as DNA: TGCAGCGTTGTCGACCCATGGGGGCGGAATAATGAAAAACTGTTTTTT. It encodes CSVVDPWGRNNEKLFF.

This clone is a singleton in its sample. The gene calls are TRBV21-1 and TRBJ2-7; TRBD2 is the table's D call, not checked against the DNA. TRBV21-1 is a known pseudogene. This CDR3 has 17 residues. CDR3 in DNA: TGTGCCAGCAGCAAAGGTCTGTGGAGGGATCGAACCTACGAGCAGTACTTC. Its protein is CASSKGLWRDRTYEQYF.

The genes are TRBV29-1 and TRBJ2-3, with 9 nucleotides matching TRBD1. This CDR3 has 13 amino acids. CDR1 is SQVTM, CDR2 ANQGSEA, per germline. Trimming cost V 3 bases and J 3 bases; bases outside gene matches: 1. CDR3 sequence: CSVETGGTDTQYF. The CDR3 bases are TGCAGCGTTGAGACAGGGGGAACAGATACGCAGTATTTT.

The CDR3 DNA is TGTGCCAGCATGGGGGCGTCGTCCTACGAGCAGTACTTC. It is translated as CASMGASSYEQYF. This chain links TRBV6-5 with TRBJ2-7; possibly TRBD1 for D (6 bases). Trimming left V 7 bases short and J 1 base short, with 11 bases between. Germline CDR1 is MNHEY and CDR2 is SVGAGI. This CDR3 spans 13 amino acids.

The chain recombines TRBV28 with TRBJ2-3, with 12 bases that match TRBD2. Germline V lookup: CDR1 MDHEN, CDR2 SYDVKM. V was clipped by 8 bases and J by 4 bases; unmatched bases: 10. This CDR3 contains 16 residues. DNA for the CDR3: TGTGCCAGCCACACGACTAGCGGGAGCATTCCAGATACGCAGTATTTT. Its protein product is CASHTTSGSIPDTQYF.

In its sample, this clone was seen once. This may stem from a read error, because a much larger clone lies one nucleotide away. The chain couples TRBV2 to TRBJ2-2; D possibly corresponds to TRBD2 (6 bases). Per the germline V gene, CDR1 is SNHLY and CDR2 is FYNNEI. The CDR3 has 12 amino acids. V was trimmed by 6 bases and J by 5 bases, leaving 7 bases between them. CDR3 loop: CASRGGTGELFF. The CDR3 coding sequence is TGTGCCAGCAGGGGGGGAACCGGGGAGCTGTTTTTT.

V and J are TRBV28 and TRBJ2-1; D is uncertain. Germline values: CDR1 MDHEN, CDR2 SYDVKM. Trimming shortened V by 7 bases and J by 8 bases, and 18 bases separated the two germline ends. The CDR3 covers 14 residues. CDR3 DNA sequence: TGTGCCAGCACCACACGCGTAGGCGGCCATGAGCAGTTCTTC. Protein sequence: CASTTRVGGHEQFF.

The genes are TRBV6-5 and TRBJ1-2; D might be TRBD1 (6 bases). Trimming shortened V by 3 bases and J by 5 bases, and 19 bases separated the two germline ends. Germline CDR1 is MNHEY and CDR2 is SVGAGI. The CDR3 contains 16 residues. The CDR3 region is CASSYGGAGGAYGYTF. Written as DNA, the CDR3 is TGTGCCAGCAGTTATGGCGGAGCGGGGGGCGCATATGGCTACACCTTC.